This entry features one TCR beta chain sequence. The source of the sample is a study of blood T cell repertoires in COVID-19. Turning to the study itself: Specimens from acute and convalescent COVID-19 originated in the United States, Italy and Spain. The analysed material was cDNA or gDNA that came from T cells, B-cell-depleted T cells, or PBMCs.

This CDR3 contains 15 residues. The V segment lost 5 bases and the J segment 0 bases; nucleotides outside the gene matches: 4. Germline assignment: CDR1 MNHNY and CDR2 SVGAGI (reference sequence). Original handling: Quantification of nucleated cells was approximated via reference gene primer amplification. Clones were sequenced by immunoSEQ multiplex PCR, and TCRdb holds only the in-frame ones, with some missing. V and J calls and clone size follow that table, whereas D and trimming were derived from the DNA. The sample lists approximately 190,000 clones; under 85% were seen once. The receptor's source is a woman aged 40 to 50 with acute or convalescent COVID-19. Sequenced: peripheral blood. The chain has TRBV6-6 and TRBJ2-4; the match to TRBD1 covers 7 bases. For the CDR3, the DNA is TGTGCCAGCAGTAGGGACAGCCTAGCCAAAAACATTCAGTACTTC. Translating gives CASSRDSLAKNIQYF.